Described below is a single T cell receptor (beta chain) sequence and its context. TCRdb processed the 5' RACE reads anew with MiXCR; each CDR3 protein has one entry. This table holds 550,000 to 700,000 distinct CDR3 sequences, more than 9% found once. This sample is drawn from a study of identical twins. The CDR3 runs 13 residues. V was trimmed by 1 base and J by 6 bases, leaving 10 bases between them. The V gene's germline CDR1 is SQVTM and CDR2 ANQGSEA. The sample also formed part of further work on yellow fever vaccine responses in identical twins.

The receptor was derived from a woman under 30 in good health. Sequencing input: PBMCs. The chain couples TRBV29-1 to TRBJ2-1; D remains ambiguous. The CDR3 reads CSVEVDRTNEQFF. The CDR3 nucleotides are TGCAGCGTTGAAGTGGATCGAACCAATGAGCAGTTCTTC.